A selection of T cell receptor beta chains follows, all from one sample in a study of blood T cell repertoires in COVID-19. Data came from immunoSEQ multiplex PCR; TCRdb stores just in-frame clones and leaves some out. The table records 200,000 or so clones, 70% to 90% of them present only once. Sequences were obtained from peripheral blood. The source of these receptors is a human donor with active or convalescent COVID-19. The donor label of this sample is uncertain. Both conserved end residues are part of each CDR3. Each record gives: CDR3 protein, V gene, J gene, D gene. D genes are given only for firm matches.

CASSAGAQPQHF	TRBV18	TRBJ1-5	NA
CASSEVGRAYTEAFF	TRBV5-6	TRBJ1-1	NA
CASSLPGQGWQQYF	TRBV7-9	TRBJ2-7	TRBD1
CASSLGRLSTDTQYF	TRBV7-8	TRBJ2-3	NA
CASSPQGAPTGNTIYF	TRBV14	TRBJ1-3	TRBD1
CANPLRETQYF	TRBV10-2	TRBJ2-5	NA
CASSQGSRTGGGYTF	TRBV3-1/TRBV3-2	TRBJ1-2	TRBD1
CASSSGTLYQETQYF	TRBV4-1	TRBJ2-5	NA
CASSLDNRPDGYTF	TRBV11-2	TRBJ1-2	NA
CASSLDWTSGRADTQYF	TRBV18	TRBJ2-3	TRBD2
CASSELRTGASYGYTF	TRBV3-1/TRBV3-2	TRBJ1-2	TRBD1
CASSLEPGVRERSTQYF	TRBV11-3	TRBJ2-3	NA
CASSRRMGPDRTDTQYF	TRBV5-4	TRBJ2-3	NA
CASSPRPPPETQYF	TRBV18	TRBJ2-5	NA
CSVRQGWDTEAFF	TRBV29-1	TRBJ1-1	TRBD1
CASSFRQGLKAFF	TRBV5-5	TRBJ1-1	TRBD1
CASSRGGDSGEKLFF	TRBV5-5	TRBJ1-4	NA
CASSRTGPYNEQFF	TRBV6-5	TRBJ2-1	TRBD1
CASSQDRAGALYEQYF	TRBV4-2	TRBJ2-7	NA
CASSYSTGYGYTF	TRBV6-5	TRBJ1-2	NA
CASSLRQGGVGSGNEQYF	TRBV11-3	TRBJ2-7	TRBD1
CASQLAGGSYEQYF	TRBV10-1	TRBJ2-7	TRBD2
CASTSGQFYEQYF	TRBV28	TRBJ2-7	TRBD2
CATSRDRLGLASYEQYF	TRBV15	TRBJ2-7	NA
CASSQGPGIYEQYF	TRBV3-1/TRBV3-2	TRBJ2-7	NA
CASSLLSGTDTQYF	TRBV5-1	TRBJ2-3	NA
CSVDSQASGYTF	TRBV29-1	TRBJ1-2	NA
CASSRRQEASGNTIYF	TRBV19	TRBJ1-3	NA
CAWSRDRNIQYF	TRBV30	TRBJ2-4	TRBD1
CASSIYQETQYF	TRBV5-4	TRBJ2-5	NA
CAWSVLGPGEQYF	TRBV30	TRBJ2-7	NA
CAISKPGLAYNEQFF	TRBV10-3	TRBJ2-1	TRBD2
CASSAQGDQYEQYF	TRBV2	TRBJ2-7	NA
CASSQGQGAGSTDTQYF	TRBV4-1	TRBJ2-3	TRBD1
CASSRRQGAGNTIYF	TRBV11-2	TRBJ1-3	TRBD1
CASSFFLTGPNSPLHF	TRBV11-2	TRBJ1-6	NA